One sample yielded the 31 T cell receptor beta chains listed below, sequenced in a study of blood T cell repertoires in COVID-19. Data came from immunoSEQ multiplex PCR; TCRdb stores just in-frame clones and leaves some out. The table shows about 99,000 clones, with roughly 80% occurring only once. Sequenced sample: peripheral blood. The receptors shown here come from a woman aged 80 or over with active or convalescent COVID-19.

This chain connects TRBV6-5 to TRBJ2-7; TRBD1 aligns across 8 bases. V lost 4 bases to trimming and J lost 7 bases; unmatched junction nucleotides: 3. CDR3 size: 12 residues. Germline V CDR1 and CDR2: MNHEY, SVGAGI. The CDR3 spells CASSLTGAEQYF. In DNA, the CDR3 is TGTGCCAGCAGTTTGACAGGGGCTGAGCAGTACTTC.

This chain uses TRBV2 with TRBJ1-5, with D tentatively TRBD1 (5 bases). Germline V CDR1 and CDR2: SNHLY, FYNNEI. V was shortened by 5 bases and J by 3 bases, with 11 bases between the two germline ends. CDR3 length: 14 residues. The CDR3 bases are TGTGCCAGCAGTTCAGGGCTACCCAATCAGCCCCAGCATTTT. Translation: CASSSGLPNQPQHF. The entire variable domain, with the rest obtained from reference TRBV2 and TRBJ1-5, is as follows: EPEVTQTPSHQVTQMGQEVILRCVPISNHLYFYWYRQILGQKVEFLVSFYNNEISEKSEIFDDQFSVERPDGSNFTLKIRSTKLEDSAMYFCASSSGLPNQPQHFGDGTRLSIL.

The chain couples TRBV11-3 to TRBJ1-3, with TRBD1 as a possible D gene (5 bases). CDR1 and CDR2 from the germline V gene are SGHNT and YENEEA. The CDR3 covers 16 residues. V lost 5 bases to trimming and J lost 0 bases, with 14 bases between them. CDR3 amino acids: CASSPGGADSGNTIYF. The CDR3 DNA is TGTGCCAGCAGCCCGGGGGGAGCAGACTCTGGAAACACCATATATTTT.

This clone occurred a few times. J is TRBJ2-5 and V is TRBV15; 8 bases align to TRBD1. The germline CDR1 and CDR2 sequences are LNHNV and YYDKDF (reference sequence). V lost 1 base and J lost 3; bases outside the gene matches: 4. The CDR3 is 15 amino acids. The CDR3 region has the DNA TGTGCCACCAGCAGAGGACAGGGGTATGAAGAGACCCAGTACTTC. This translates into CATSRGQGYEETQYF.

This sequence joins TRBV30 and TRBJ1-2; D may be TRBD1 (5 bases). The CDR3 covers 16 residues. Trimming left V 3 bases short and J 0 bases short, with 17 bases between. Per germline, CDR1 GTSNPN and CDR2 SVGIG (reference sequence). The CDR3 nucleotides read TGTGCCTGGAGCGCAATGGGGACTAGCCCTAACTATGGCTACACCTTC. Translation gives CAWSAMGTSPNYGYTF.

The chain couples TRBV30 to TRBJ2-3, with TRBD2 matching over 7 bases. The CDR3 spans 16 residues. Unmatched junction bases numbered 13, after V lost 6 bases and J lost 1 base. Germline V gene lookup returns CDR1 GTSNPN and CDR2 SVGIG (reference sequence). The CDR3 region is CACGRGLDLRTDTQYF. Written as DNA, the CDR3 is TGTGCCTGTGGGAGGGGACTTGACCTCCGCACAGATACGCAGTATTTT.

The chain has TRBV6-5 and TRBJ2-7; 7 bases map to TRBD1. Germline V gives CDR1 MNHEY, CDR2 SVGAGI. The CDR3 runs to 13 residues. V lost 6 bases, J lost 1 base, and 3 bases stayed unmatched. The CDR3 reads CASRTGNSYEQYF. The CDR3 DNA reads TGTGCCAGCAGGACAGGGAATTCCTACGAGCAGTACTTC.

The gene calls are TRBV29-1 and TRBJ1-2; D gene uncertain. From germline, CDR1 is SQVTM and CDR2 ANQGSEA. This CDR3 is built from 11 residues. The V and J ends lost 5 bases and 1 base respectively, with 5 bases between them. The CDR3 DNA sequence: TGCAGCGTTTCTCTTAACTATGGCTACACCTTC. This codes for CSVSLNYGYTF.

The J gene is TRBJ1-5, the V gene TRBV5-1; possible D gene TRBD1, 5 bases. CDR1 and CDR2 (germline): SGHRS, YFSETQ. The CDR3 has 14 amino acids. Trimming cost V 0 bases and J 8 bases, with 12 bases left between them. In nucleotides, the CDR3 is TGCGCCAGCAGCTTGGGGTCGGCCAGGGAGCCCCAGCATTTT. It yields the protein CASSLGSAREPQHF.

This sequence joins TRBV7-3 and TRBJ2-2, with 10 bases fitting TRBD1. Germline CDR1 and CDR2: SGHTA and FQGTGA. Trimming took 0 bases from V and 4 from J; bases not matched to a gene: 8. This CDR3 region has 18 residues. The CDR3: CASSLTRPGQGFTGELFF. In nucleotides, the CDR3 is TGTGCCAGCAGCTTAACTCGACCGGGACAGGGGTTCACCGGGGAGCTGTTTTTT.

This clone has just one count. The chain recombines TRBV15 with TRBJ1-1; D gene unclear. This CDR3 comprises 13 residues. Trimming took 5 bases from V and 2 from J, leaving 9 bases between them. Germline CDR1 and CDR2: LNHNV and YYDKDF (reference sequence). The CDR3 sequence: CATSRRLNTEAFF. DNA of the CDR3: TGTGCCACCAGCCGTAGACTTAACACTGAAGCTTTCTTT.

V and J are TRBV20-1 and TRBJ2-5; no firm D call. The CDR3 has 13 amino acids. The germline CDR1 and CDR2 sequences are DFQATT and SNEGSKA (reference sequence). V shed 3 bases and J shed 0 bases, with 8 bases lying between them. CDR3 DNA: TGCAGTGCTAGTAGGCAGGACCAAGAGACCCAGTACTTC. Amino acids: CSASRQDQETQYF.

This chain uses TRBV7-9 with TRBJ2-1; 9 bases fit TRBD2. From germline, CDR1 is SEHNR and CDR2 FQNEAQ (reference sequence). The CDR3 sequence is 16 residues long. After removal of 5 bases from V and 8 bases from J, the junction contained 13 bases not matched to a gene. CDR3 region: CASSNKPGLALHEQFF. The CDR3 DNA is TGTGCCAGCAGCAACAAACCGGGACTAGCCCTACATGAGCAGTTCTTC.

The sample holds one count of this clone. The chain has TRBV23-1 and TRBJ1-1, with 7 bases fitting TRBD1. TRBV23-1 is an ORF; its function is uncertain. With 9 bases clipped from V and 7 bases from J, the junction kept 14 bases outside the gene matches. This CDR3 is built from 14 residues. CDR3 in DNA: TGCGCCAGTCCCATCGATACAGGGGTAAATGAAGCTTTCTTT. It encodes CASPIDTGVNEAFF.

In its sample, this clone was seen once. V usage is TRBV5-6 and J usage is TRBJ1-1; TRBD1 agrees at 7 bases. The CDR3 has 12 amino acids. Germline values: CDR1 SGHDT, CDR2 YYEEEE. Trimming cost V 3 bases and J 7 bases; bases outside gene matches: 3. The DNA of the CDR3 is TGTGCCAGCAGCTCCCGACAGGGTGAAGCTTTCTTT. This codes for CASSSRQGEAFF.

V is TRBV6-6 and J is TRBJ1-1, with TRBD1 identical over 7 bases. The CDR3 contains 14 residues. The germline CDR1 and CDR2 sequences are MNHNY and SVGAGI (reference sequence). V trimming: 10 bases; J trimming: 1 base; junction bases outside the gene matches: 9. The CDR3 region is CAIRSGQQNTEAFF. CDR3 DNA: TGTGCCATACGCTCGGGACAGCAGAACACTGAAGCTTTCTTT.

The chain joins TRBV28 to TRBJ1-6; TRBD1 matches at 7 bases. The CDR3 consists of 14 residues. Germline V gene data show CDR1 as MDHEN and CDR2 as SYDVKM. Unmatched junction bases numbered 7, after V lost 4 bases and J lost 10 bases. The chain's CDR3 is CASSSRGYRSPLHF. The CDR3 bases are TGTGCCAGCAGTTCCAGGGGGTATCGATCACCCCTCCACTTT.

The J gene is TRBJ1-3, the V gene TRBV2; D remains ambiguous. Germline CDR1 SNHLY, CDR2 FYNNEI. V dropped 9 bases and J dropped 4 bases, with 16 bases sitting between them. The CDR3 is 14 residues long. Here the CDR3 DNA reads TGTGCCAGTTTATCAGGCGTTGGGGGAAACACCATATATTTT. Translation: CASLSGVGGNTIYF. The variable domain in full, with the rest retrieved from reference TRBV2 and TRBJ1-3, is EPEVTQTPSHQVTQMGQEVILRCVPISNHLYFYWYRQILGQKVEFLVSFYNNEISEKSEIFDDQFSVERPDGSNFTLKIRSTKLEDSAMYFCASLSGVGGNTIYFGEGSWLTVV.

The chain carries TRBV25-1 and TRBJ2-5; the D gene is possibly TRBD1 (5 bases). CDR3 length: 15 amino acids. V was cut by 7 bases and J by 4 bases, with 19 bases left in between. In germline, CDR1 is MGHDK, CDR2 SYGVNS. The CDR3 spells CASTERGAGRETQYF. The DNA of the CDR3 is TGTGCCAGCACCGAGCGTGGGGCAGGGCGAGAGACCCAGTACTTC. The whole variable domain, remainder taken from reference TRBV25-1 and TRBJ2-5, is EADIYQTPRYLVIGTGKKITLECSQTMGHDKMYWYQQDPGMELHLIHYSYGVNSTEKGDLSSESTVSRIRTEHFPLTLESARPSHTSQYLCASTERGAGRETQYFGPGTRLLVL.

The chain links TRBV6-5 to TRBJ1-2; D gene uncertain. CDR1 and CDR2 (germline): MNHEY, SVGAGI. V lost 4 bases and J 4 bases, leaving 7 bases between the germline ends. The CDR3 is made up of 12 amino acids. The CDR3, as DNA: TGTGCCAGCAGTTCCCAGGTCTATGGCTACACCTTC. Its protein product is CASSSQVYGYTF.

The chain carries TRBV7-2 and TRBJ2-3, with D possibly matching TRBD2 (7 bases). Germline assignment: CDR1 SGHTA and CDR2 FQGNSA. This CDR3 region has 15 residues. V lost 2 bases to trimming and J lost 3 bases, with 12 bases between them. CDR3 loop: CASSLWAGATDTQYF. CDR3 bases: TGTGCCAGCAGCTTATGGGCGGGGGCGACAGATACGCAGTATTTT. Looking up the rest from reference TRBV7-2 and TRBJ2-3 gives the full variable domain: GAGVSQSPSNKVTEKGKDVELRCDPISGHTALYWYRQSLGQGLEFLIYFQGNSAPDKSGLPSDRFSAERTGGSVSTLTIQRTQQEDSAVYLCASSLWAGATDTQYFGPGTRLTVL.

J is TRBJ1-2 and V is TRBV19; D is possibly TRBD1 (6 bases). V lost 7 bases and J lost 4, with 16 bases in between. The germline V gene encodes CDR1 LNHDA and CDR2 SQIVND (reference sequence). This CDR3 has 14 amino acids. The CDR3 loop is CASTVEGQTYGYTF. The DNA for the CDR3 is TGTGCCAGTACCGTGGAAGGACAGACCTATGGCTACACCTTC.

The chain is built from TRBV5-5 and TRBJ2-7; TRBD2 matches at 13 bases. The CDR3 has 14 residues. The germline gives CDR1 SGHKS, CDR2 YYEKEE (reference sequence). V lost 5 bases to trimming and J lost 4 bases; unmatched junction nucleotides: 3. The CDR3 bases are TGTGCCAGCAGATGGACTAGCGGGGGTTACGAGCAGTACTTC. This sequence encodes CASRWTSGGYEQYF.

This clone showed up just once. The chain has TRBV11-3 and TRBJ2-3, with TRBD2 matching 8 bases. The CDR3 extends over 14 amino acids. Germline V lookup: CDR1 SGHNT, CDR2 YENEEA. J gave up 4 bases and V 5 bases, and 5 bases lay outside the gene matches. CDR3 nucleotide sequence: TGTGCCAGCAGCAAAGGACTAGCAGCAGATACGCAGTATTTT. It translates to CASSKGLAADTQYF.

V gene TRBV6-5 combines with J gene TRBJ2-4; the D gene is possibly TRBD2 (5 bases). The CDR3 runs 13 residues. CDR1 is MNHEY, CDR2 SVGAGI, per germline. V dropped 8 bases and J dropped 4 bases, with 12 bases sitting between them. Written as DNA, the CDR3 is TGTGCCAGCTTTGCGGGTCGTAAAAACATTCAGTACTTC. This gives the protein CASFAGRKNIQYF.

V and J are TRBV6-5 and TRBJ1-1; the match to TRBD1 covers 7 bases. V lost 2 bases to trimming and J lost 6 bases; unmatched junction nucleotides: 6. This CDR3 has 14 residues. Germline V CDR1 and CDR2: MNHEY, SVGAGI. CDR3 protein: CASSYRYRGSEAFF. The CDR3 DNA reads as TGTGCCAGCAGTTACCGCTACAGGGGCTCTGAAGCTTTCTTT.

The chain couples TRBV19 to TRBJ1-5, with 12 nucleotides matching TRBD1. The CDR3 length is 16 residues. The germline gives CDR1 LNHDA, CDR2 SQIVND (reference sequence). The J segment lost 5 bases and the V segment lost 4 bases, leaving 6 bases of the junction unmatched. The CDR3 region has the DNA TGTGCCAGTAGTACAGGGACAGGGGGCGCGGATCAGCCCCAGCATTTT. It yields the protein CASSTGTGGADQPQHF.

The rearrangement links TRBV30 to TRBJ1-5; 9 positions match TRBD1. This CDR3 comprises 13 residues. Germline trimming cut 5 bases from V and 5 bases from J; bases unmatched to any gene: 4. Germline V gene lookup returns CDR1 GTSNPN and CDR2 SVGIG (reference sequence). The CDR3 loop is CAWATGGDQPQHF. CDR3 DNA: TGTGCCTGGGCCACAGGGGGCGATCAGCCCCAGCATTTT.

The CDR3 loop reads CASSHSWAYEQYF. DNA of the CDR3: TGTGCCAGCAGCCACTCGTGGGCGTACGAGCAGTACTTC. V and J are TRBV3-1 (or the pseudogene TRBV3-2) and TRBJ2-7; D not certain. The CDR3 loop spans 13 amino acids. With 3 bases removed from V and 4 bases from J, the gap between germline ends came to 10 bases. Germline CDR1 LGHDT, CDR2 YNNKEL (reference sequence).

This clone was detected only once. The chain links TRBV5-1 to TRBJ2-1; 14 positions match TRBD2. The CDR3 spans 19 residues. The V gene's germline CDR1 is SGHRS and CDR2 YFSETQ. J was trimmed by 0 bases and V by 4 bases; bases with no gene match: 9. The CDR3 DNA is TGCGCCAGCAGCCGAGGGACTAGCGGGGGCCCGAGCTCCTACAATGAGCAGTTCTTC. Its protein is CASSRGTSGGPSSYNEQFF.

V and J are TRBV28 and TRBJ2-7; D is unresolved. This CDR3 is built from 12 residues. V was pared by 1 base and J by 4 bases, with 5 bases between. Per germline, CDR1 MDHEN and CDR2 SYDVKM. Here the CDR3 DNA reads TGTGCCAGCAGTTTATACGCGTACGAGCAGTACTTC. Its translation is CASSLYAYEQYF. Full variable domain (outside the CDR3, taken from reference TRBV28 and TRBJ2-7): DVKVTQSSRYLVKRTGEKVFLECVQDMDHENMFWYRQDPGLGLRLIYFSYDVKMKEKGDIPEGYSVSREKKERFSLILESASTNQTSMYLCASSLYAYEQYFGPGTRLTVT.